This TCR beta chain was found in a study of siplizumab effects on memory and regulatory T cells. Study results and limitations: Suppressive capability of dividing Tregs from siplizumab cultures went unverified. Naive T cells were seemingly more diverse than memory cells, and major contributions to the alloresponse seemed to be made by them. Neither a naive nor a memory phenotype was assignable to roughly 80-96% of proliferating CD4+ or CD8+ clones.

The germline gives CDR1 LGHNA, CDR2 YNFKEQ. The CDR3 runs to 15 residues. V was clipped by 2 bases and J by 3 bases; unmatched bases: 4. About this clone itself: Its antigen is as yet unknown.

The method was immunoSEQ multiplex PCR; TCRdb's version includes in-frame clones alone and lacks a portion of them. This table holds more than 90,000 clones, 92% found once. This TCR came from a human donor in good health. Sequences were obtained from non-Treg CD4+ T cells sorted from blood. The gene calls are TRBV4-2 and TRBJ2-4; 7 bases line up with TRBD2. Here the CDR3 reads CASSQTGGGKNIQYF. CDR3 DNA sequence: TGTGCCAGCAGCCAAACGGGAGGAGGCAAAAACATTCAGTACTTC.